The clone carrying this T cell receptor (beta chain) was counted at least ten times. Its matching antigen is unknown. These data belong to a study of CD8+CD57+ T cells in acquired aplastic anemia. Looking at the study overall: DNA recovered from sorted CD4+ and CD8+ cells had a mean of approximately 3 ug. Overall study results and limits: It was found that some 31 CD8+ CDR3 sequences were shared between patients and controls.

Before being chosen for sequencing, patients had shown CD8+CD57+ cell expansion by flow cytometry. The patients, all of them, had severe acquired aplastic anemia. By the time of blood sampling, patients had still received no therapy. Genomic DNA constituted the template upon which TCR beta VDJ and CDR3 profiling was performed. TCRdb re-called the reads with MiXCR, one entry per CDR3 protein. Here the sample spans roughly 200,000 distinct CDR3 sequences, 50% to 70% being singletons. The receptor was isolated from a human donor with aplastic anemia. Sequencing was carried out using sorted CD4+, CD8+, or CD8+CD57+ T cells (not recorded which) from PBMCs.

The chain's CDR3 is CASSSSGGAPNEQFF. Written as DNA, the CDR3 is TGTGCCAGCAGTTCCAGTGGGGGGGCACCCAATGAGCAGTTCTTC. The V call is TRBV9, the J call TRBJ2-1, with a possible D match to TRBD2 (7 bases). Trimming shortened V by 5 bases and J by 6 bases, and 18 bases separated the two germline ends. Germline CDR1 and CDR2: SGDLS and YYNGEE. The CDR3 runs to 15 residues. Based on the CDR3 plus reference TRBV9 and TRBJ2-1, the full variable domain is DSGVTQTPKHLITATGQRVTLRCSPRSGDLSVYWYQQSLDQGLQFLIQYYNGEERAKGNILERFSAQQFPDLHSELNLSSLELGDSALYFCASSSSGGAPNEQFFGPGTRLTVL.